The entry that follows covers one TCR beta chain sequence. The target antigen is unknown. This specimen belongs to a study of T cells after yellow fever vaccination. Study-wide background: With SMART-Seq v4 Ultra Low Input, the fractions containing low cell numbers were prepared.

Synthesis of TCR cDNA relied on 5'RACE template switching, which attached a universal primer site and UMIs. TCRdb used MiXCR to reprocess the 5' RACE reads, holding one entry per CDR3 protein. The table has some 300,000 distinct CDR3 sequences, approximately 8% seen once. Study conclusions and caveats: Most clones from primary vaccination resurfaced after the booster (around 95% CD4, around 90% CD8). The presence of abundant clonotypes contaminating from the bulk population was possible in FACS-sorted repertoires.

The sequence was obtained from a man between 18 and 29 years old who received the YFV17D yellow fever vaccine. The sample here was CD4+ T cells sorted from PBMCs, taken 5 days after the yellow fever booster vaccination.

As DNA, the CDR3 is TGTGCCAGCAGCTTAACAGTGACCTATGGCTACACCTTC. It yields the protein CASSLTVTYGYTF. The rearrangement joins TRBV5-5 to TRBJ1-2; D gene unclear. The CDR3 has 13 residues. Germline V CDR1 and CDR2: SGHKS, YYEKEE (reference sequence). Trimming took 2 bases from V and 4 from J, leaving 9 bases between them.